Each of the 10 T cell receptor beta chains below was sequenced from the same sample in a study of shared clonotypes between healthy human individuals (dated by TCRdb to 2019 to 2021). The method behind the library was the immunoSEQ multiplex PCR assay. The clones in this table, taken by TCRdb from immuneACCESS, are in-frame only. Not every clone is retained; where verified, under half of the shortfall comes from an unresolved V gene, and the cause of the rest is unknown. The sample table holds 1.4 million or so clones, of which approximately 98.5% were seen once. The ten most abundant clones make up under 0.45% of the sample. The sample comprised naive CD4+ T cells sorted from blood. What the cell subset or site label conveys for this sample: CD45RA+ positively selected. Source of these receptors: a man aged 25-45 years in good health.

J is TRBJ2-7 and V is TRBV10-3; TRBD2 agrees at 13 bases. The length of the CDR3 is 20 residues. V lost 2 bases and J lost 7; bases outside the gene matches: 20. CDR1 is ENHRY and CDR2 is SYGVKD in the germline V gene. CDR3 nucleotide sequence: TGTGCCATCAGTGAGCCGTCCGGGACTAGCGGGATTCCTTCCCGCTTAGAGCAGTACTTC. This encodes CAISEPSGTSGIPSRLEQYF.

In DNA form, the CDR3 reads TGTGCCAGCAGTGAGCGGGGGACAGAGTACTTC. This encodes CASSERGTEYF. The genes are TRBV2 and TRBJ2-7; D possibly matches TRBD1 or TRBD2 (7 bases each). The CDR3 is made up of 11 amino acids. Germline lookup yields CDR1 SNHLY and CDR2 FYNNEI. Between the trimmed V and J ends, which lost 3 bases and 11 bases, there was a span of 11 bases.

The chain couples TRBV7-9 to TRBJ1-2; 7 nucleotides align to TRBD1. The V segment lost 4 bases and the J segment 1 base; nucleotides outside the gene matches: 6. CDR3 length: 15 residues. Germline-derived CDR1 and CDR2 are SEHNR and FQNEAQ (reference sequence). CDR3 residues: CASSSMGQINYGYTF. CDR3 bases: TGTGCCAGCAGCTCCATGGGACAGATTAACTATGGCTACACCTTC.

The CDR3 loop is CASSLGLTTIETQYF. Here the CDR3 DNA reads TGCGCCAGCAGCTTGGGACTGACAACGATAGAGACCCAGTACTTC. The chain joins TRBV5-1 to TRBJ2-5; D unclear. Germline CDR1 is SGHRS and CDR2 is YFSETQ. The CDR3 sequence is 15 residues long. Trimming removed 0 bases at V and 4 bases at J, with 13 bases between.

The V and J genes are TRBV6-1 and TRBJ1-1; 9 nucleotides match TRBD1. V shed 6 bases, J shed 2 bases, and the junction held 4 bases outside the gene matches. CDR1 is MNHNS, CDR2 SASEGT, per germline. The length of the CDR3 is 14 residues. The CDR3 loop reads CASSWDRVNTEAFF. DNA of the CDR3: TGTGCCAGCAGCTGGGACAGGGTAAACACTGAAGCTTTCTTT.

The table lists this clone with a few counts. At the DNA level, this CDR3 is encoded by other sequences in the same sample as well. V and J are TRBV11-2 and TRBJ2-7; D not resolved. The ends were cut back, 3 bases at V and 2 bases at J, with 2 bases in the middle. Germline V CDR1 and CDR2: SGHAT, FQNNGV. The CDR3 has 11 residues. Here the CDR3 DNA reads TGTGCCAGCAGCTTGACCTACGAGCAGTACTTC. As protein: CASSLTYEQYF.

This sequence joins TRBV10-1 and TRBJ2-7, with no clear D. Trimming took off 6 bases at V and 2 bases at J, with 14 bases between the two ends. Germline CDR1 and CDR2: WNHNN and SYGVQD (reference sequence). The CDR3 loop spans 14 amino acids. The CDR3 DNA reads as TGCGCCAGCAGCCCCTATGGAGAGCCCTACGAGCAGTACTTC. Its translation is CASSPYGEPYEQYF.

As regards this clone: Within the sample, other DNA sequences also encode this same CDR3. The chain joins TRBV6-1 to TRBJ2-3; 9 nucleotides line up with TRBD1. The CDR3 is made up of 14 amino acids. V dropped 7 bases and J dropped 1; count of bases not matched to a gene: 3. The germline V gene has CDR1 MNHNS and CDR2 SASEGT. For the CDR3, the DNA is TGTGCCAGCACTAGGGACAGGGGCACAGATACGCAGTATTTT. It is translated as CASTRDRGTDTQYF.

The rearrangement uses TRBV10-1 and TRBJ2-7; TRBD1 matches 10 bases. V dropped 8 bases and J dropped 4; count of bases not matched to a gene: 14. Germline lookup yields CDR1 WNHNN and CDR2 SYGVQD (reference sequence). There are 16 residues in the CDR3. The CDR3 DNA is TGCGCCAGCTTTACCGACAGGGGGCGCGAGTATTACGAGCAGTACTTC. It encodes CASFTDRGREYYEQYF.

This chain uses TRBV6-5 with TRBJ1-5, with no clear D. From germline, CDR1 is MNHEY and CDR2 SVGAGI. The CDR3 is made up of 15 amino acids. V was clipped by 5 bases and J by 1 base, with 12 bases between them. CDR3 in amino acids: CASSPVPRSNQPQHF. The CDR3 DNA follows: TGTGCCAGCAGTCCAGTACCGAGGAGCAATCAGCCCCAGCATTTT.